One sample yielded the 16 T cell receptor beta chains listed below, sequenced in a study of cytomegalovirus exposure and HLA in healthy donors. The method was immunoSEQ multiplex PCR; TCRdb's version includes in-frame clones alone and lacks a portion of them. Among approximately 160,000 clones, 89% were seen once, and the ten largest hold 4% to 5%. Material: PBMCs. The receptors originated from a man aged 18 to 35 in good health and CMV-seropositive.

CDR3: CSVTGTSGSLWGNEQFF. CDR3 sequence (DNA): TGCAGCGTCACTGGGACTAGCGGGAGTCTTTGGGGCAATGAGCAGTTCTTC. V gene TRBV29-1 combines with J gene TRBJ2-1, with TRBD2 matching over 14 bases. After removal of 6 bases from V and 6 bases from J, the junction contained 13 bases not matched to a gene. The CDR3 extends over 17 amino acids. Germline V gene data show CDR1 as SQVTM and CDR2 as ANQGSEA.

The chain couples TRBV4-2 to TRBJ2-7; 10 nucleotides line up with TRBD2. The CDR3 spans 15 residues. V lost 3 bases and J lost 1; bases outside the gene matches: 3. Germline-derived CDR1 and CDR2 are LGHNA and YNFKEQ. The chain's CDR3 is CASSQRTSGSYEQYF. CDR3 nucleotides: TGTGCCAGCAGCCAGAGGACTAGCGGTTCCTACGAGCAGTACTTC.

The chain joins TRBV11-1 to TRBJ1-1; TRBD1 matches 7 bases. Per germline, CDR1 SGHAT and CDR2 FQDESV (reference sequence). The length of the CDR3 is 15 residues. J gave up 2 bases and V 5 bases, and 8 bases lay outside the gene matches. In DNA, the CDR3 is TGTGCCAGCAGCCCAACAGGGGTTCCTAACACTGAAGCTTTCTTT. Its protein product is CASSPTGVPNTEAFF.

The chain recombines TRBV19 with TRBJ2-2; D remains ambiguous. CDR3 length: 13 amino acids. Germline V CDR1 and CDR2: LNHDA, SQIVND (reference sequence). V lost 7 bases and J lost 5, with 11 bases in between. The CDR3 DNA reads TGTGCCAGTACGCTCGACTTTACCGGGGAGCTGTTTTTT. Its protein is CASTLDFTGELFF.

The V call is TRBV7-9, the J call TRBJ1-4; maybe TRBD1 (5 bases). Looked up from germline, CDR1 is SEHNR and CDR2 is FQNEAQ (reference sequence). The CDR3 extends over 17 amino acids. V lost 5 bases, J lost 3 bases, and 19 bases lay in between. This CDR3 is CASSRLAGVGSNEKLFF. Written as DNA, the CDR3 is TGTGCCAGCAGCCGTTTGGCGGGGGTAGGATCTAATGAAAAACTGTTTTTT.

This chain connects TRBV5-1 to TRBJ2-5; D not certain. The V gene's germline CDR1 is SGHRS and CDR2 YFSETQ. The CDR3 contains 14 residues. Deletions cut 1 base from V and 2 bases from J, with 9 bases between. The CDR3 spells CASSLTVRQETQYF. CDR3 DNA sequence: TGCGCCAGCAGCTTGACAGTTCGGCAAGAGACCCAGTACTTC.

This clone was picked up a small number of times. V is TRBV6-6 and J is TRBJ2-7; 8 positions agree with TRBD1. Germline V gives CDR1 MNHNY, CDR2 SVGAGI (reference sequence). The CDR3 has 14 amino acids. The V and J ends lost 5 bases and 4 bases, in that order; junction bases with no gene match: 7. DNA of the CDR3: TGTGCCAGCAGTATACAGGGGGAAAGATACGAGCAGTACTTC. This codes for CASSIQGERYEQYF.

This chain links TRBV27 with TRBJ2-1; 7 nucleotides align to TRBD2. In germline, CDR1 is MNHEY, CDR2 SMNVEV (reference sequence). With 5 bases clipped from V and 11 bases from J, the junction kept 6 bases outside the gene matches. The CDR3 has 12 residues. The CDR3 DNA sequence: TGTGCCAGCAGTACCACGGGACTAAAGCAGTTCTTC. It is translated as CASSTTGLKQFF.

The chain combines TRBV18 with TRBJ2-2; TRBD2 aligns across 9 bases. Germline CDR1 is KGHSH and CDR2 is LQKENI. Unmatched junction bases numbered 3, after V lost 9 bases and J lost 4 bases. The CDR3 has 13 residues. CDR3: CASASGVTGELFF. CDR3 sequence (DNA): TGTGCCAGTGCTAGCGGGGTCACCGGGGAGCTGTTTTTT. Based on the CDR3 plus reference TRBV18 and TRBJ2-2, the full variable domain is NAGVMQNPRHLVRRRGQEARLRCSPMKGHSHVYWYRQLPEEGLKFMVYLQKENIIDESGMPKERFSAEFPKEGPSILRIQQVVRGDSAAYFCASASGVTGELFFGEGSRLTVL.

This clone showed up just once. The chain joins TRBV12-5 to TRBJ2-7; a weak D match, TRBD2 (6 bases). Germline CDR1 and CDR2: LGHNT and FRNRAP. Trimming removed 0 bases at V and 0 bases at J, with 15 bases between. The CDR3 totals 17 residues. CDR3 sequence: CASGLVNGGPDSYEQYF. In DNA, the CDR3 is TGTGCTAGTGGTTTGGTAAACGGGGGACCTGACTCCTACGAGCAGTACTTC.

The chain carries TRBV6-1 and TRBJ2-4, with D tentatively TRBD2 (6 bases). Trimming took 3 bases from V and 8 from J, leaving 20 bases between them. The CDR3 spans 16 residues. CDR1 and CDR2 from the germline V gene are MNHNS and SASEGT. This CDR3 reads CASSEGAGGARDIQYF. CDR3 DNA: TGTGCCAGCAGTGAGGGAGCCGGGGGTGCGAGGGACATTCAGTACTTC.

A remark on this clone: This sample includes further DNA sequences coding for the same CDR3. The rearrangement uses TRBV20-1 and TRBJ2-7; D is perhaps TRBD1 (6 bases). The V end lost 5 bases, the J end lost 4 bases, and 9 bases lay between the germline ends. The CDR3 consists of 11 residues. Germline values: CDR1 DFQATT, CDR2 SNEGSKA (reference sequence). The CDR3 loop is CSARRGYEQYF. The CDR3 DNA reads TGCAGTGCTCGCAGGGGTTACGAGCAGTACTTC.

The chain carries TRBV5-6 and TRBJ1-2; 7 bases align to TRBD1. With 5 bases clipped from V and 1 base from J, the junction kept 8 bases outside the gene matches. Looked up from germline, CDR1 is SGHDT and CDR2 is YYEEEE. This CDR3 spans 15 amino acids. Here the CDR3 reads CASSRRDSFNYGYTF. The CDR3 DNA reads TGTGCCAGCAGTCGAAGGGACAGCTTTAACTATGGCTACACCTTC.

The J gene is TRBJ2-7, the V gene TRBV6-1; D is undetermined. Per germline, CDR1 MNHNS and CDR2 SASEGT. With 4 bases removed from V and 4 bases from J, the gap between germline ends came to 11 bases. The CDR3 totals 13 residues. The CDR3 is CASSGLEEYEQYF. The CDR3 nucleotides are TGTGCCAGCAGTGGCCTCGAGGAATACGAGCAGTACTTC.

J is TRBJ2-1 and V is TRBV5-4; possible D gene TRBD2, 5 bases. Trimming removed 0 bases at V and 6 bases at J, with 16 bases between. Per germline, CDR1 SGHNT and CDR2 YYREEE (reference sequence). This CDR3 has 16 amino acids. The CDR3 DNA reads TGTGCCAGCAGCTTGGACCCTAGCCGGAGTGGCAATGAGCAGTTCTTC. This encodes CASSLDPSRSGNEQFF.

The gene calls are TRBV15 and TRBJ2-5; D is undetermined. The germline V gene encodes CDR1 LNHNV and CDR2 YYDKDF (reference sequence). The CDR3 has 12 residues. Trimming cost V 1 base and J 5 bases, with 5 bases left between them. Here the CDR3 DNA reads TGTGCCACCAGCAGAGCCCGGGAGACCCAGTACTTC. It is translated as CATSRARETQYF.